The next 22 T cell receptor beta chains were all read from a single sample in a study of PD-1 blockade in classical Hodgkin lymphoma. The table came from immunoSEQ multiplex PCR; TCRdb's copy has only in-frame clones and leaves some out. The sample has approximately 17,000 clones, approximately 90% seen once. Time point specified: newly diagnosed, previously untreated cHL patient sample. Sample: peripheral blood mononuclear cells (PBMCs). The receptors were gathered from a human donor with classical Hodgkin lymphoma.

The rearrangement uses TRBV11-2 and TRBJ2-3; a weak D match, TRBD2 (6 bases). Germline values: CDR1 SGHAT, CDR2 FQNNGV. CDR3 length equals 13 residues. Trimming took off 3 bases at V and 6 bases at J, with 10 bases between the two ends. The CDR3 DNA is TGTGCCAGCAGCTTGGGGGGTCTGGATACGCAGTATTTT. Its protein is CASSLGGLDTQYF.

This clone was detected only once. In DNA form, the CDR3 reads TGTGCCAGTAGTATAGATCGTAGACCATATGGCTACACCTTC. Translation: CASSIDRRPYGYTF. This chain connects TRBV19 to TRBJ1-2; no clear D gene. V was clipped by 0 bases and J by 5 bases, with 10 bases between them. CDR1 and CDR2 from the germline V gene are LNHDA and SQIVND (reference sequence). The CDR3 is 14 residues long.

This chain uses TRBV7-7 with TRBJ2-2, with D maybe TRBD1 (5 bases). V shed 5 bases and J shed 8 bases, with 15 bases lying between them. The length of the CDR3 is 14 residues. Germline V lookup: CDR1 SSHAT, CDR2 FNYEAQ (reference sequence). The CDR3 region has the DNA TGTGCCAGCAGCCCCCGGACCTCAGGGGGGGAGCTGTTTTTT. Translated: CASSPRTSGGELFF.

The V gene is TRBV5-6, the J gene TRBJ1-5; D is ambiguous. Germline CDR1 reads SGHDT; CDR2 reads YYEEEE. The CDR3 sequence is 14 residues long. Trimming left V 0 bases short and J 7 bases short, with 11 bases between. This chain's CDR3 is CASSLGSVIQPQHF. Here the CDR3 DNA reads TGTGCCAGCAGCTTGGGGTCTGTGATCCAGCCCCAGCATTTT.

The chain recombines TRBV4-1 with TRBJ1-3; D remains unclear. CDR3 size: 18 residues. Germline CDR1 reads MGHRA; CDR2 reads YSYEKL. Trimming cost V 1 base and J 0 bases, with 16 bases left between them. The CDR3 DNA follows: TGCGCCAGCAGCCAAGTGGACCTCGGTATTGTCTCTGGAAACACCATATATTTT. It specifies CASSQVDLGIVSGNTIYF.

The J gene is TRBJ2-7, the V gene TRBV28, with 8 bases identical to TRBD2. Germline V gene sequence: CDR1 MDHEN, CDR2 SYDVKM. V was clipped by 5 bases and J by 0 bases; unmatched bases: 9. The CDR3 length is 16 residues. The chain's CDR3 is CASSLRLALSSYEQYF. The CDR3 region has the DNA TGTGCCAGCAGTCTCAGACTAGCGCTCAGCTCCTACGAGCAGTACTTC. The whole variable domain, remainder taken from reference TRBV28 and TRBJ2-7, is DVKVTQSSRYLVKRTGEKVFLECVQDMDHENMFWYRQDPGLGLRLIYFSYDVKMKEKGDIPEGYSVSREKKERFSLILESASTNQTSMYLCASSLRLALSSYEQYFGPGTRLTVT.

This chain joins TRBV4-1 and TRBJ2-3, with D unclear. The V end was cut by 0 bases, the J end by 2 bases, with 12 bases between. Looked up from germline, CDR1 is MGHRA and CDR2 is YSYEKL. The CDR3 runs to 16 residues. In nucleotides, the CDR3 is TGCGCCAGCAGCCAAGATATGCTGGAGTTCACAGATACGCAGTATTTT. It yields the protein CASSQDMLEFTDTQYF.

V gene TRBV19 combines with J gene TRBJ2-1; 7 bases line up with TRBD2. CDR1 is LNHDA, CDR2 SQIVND, per germline (reference sequence). V gave up 3 bases and J gave up 6 bases; unmatched junction bases: 5. CDR3 size: 14 residues. CDR3 region: CASSMKASGNEQFF. CDR3 sequence (DNA): TGTGCCAGTAGTATGAAGGCTAGCGGCAATGAGCAGTTCTTC.

In this sample, this clone turned up once. The rearrangement uses TRBV4-2 and TRBJ2-2, with 12 bases fitting TRBD2. CDR3 size: 16 residues. V lost 3 bases to trimming and J lost 9 bases; unmatched junction nucleotides: 8. CDR1 and CDR2 (germline): LGHNA, YNFKEQ. This CDR3 is CASSQVTSGSTRELFF. The CDR3 region has the DNA TGTGCCAGCAGCCAGGTGACTAGCGGGAGTACCCGGGAGCTGTTTTTT.

The chain uses TRBV7-2 and TRBJ1-2, with 7 positions matching TRBD1. J gave up 4 bases and V 5 bases, and 7 bases lay outside the gene matches. Germline V lookup: CDR1 SGHTA, CDR2 FQGNSA. The CDR3 totals 14 residues. The DNA of the CDR3 is TGTGCCAGCAGCCATGGCCAGGGGGTCTATGGCTACACCTTC. Translating it yields CASSHGQGVYGYTF.

The chain carries TRBV5-1 and TRBJ1-5; D might be TRBD1 (5 bases). Deletions cut 4 bases from V and 3 bases from J, with 14 bases between. This CDR3 is 15 amino acids long. Germline CDR1 and CDR2: SGHRS and YFSETQ. In nucleotides, the CDR3 is TGCGCCAGCAGCCCCCGTTCGGGGACCAATCAGCCCCAGCATTTT. It is translated as CASSPRSGTNQPQHF.

J is TRBJ2-1 and V is TRBV12-5, with 14 bases matching TRBD2. J was trimmed by 10 bases and V by 6 bases; bases with no gene match: 2. CDR3 length: 13 amino acids. Germline V gene data show CDR1 as LGHNT and CDR2 as FRNRAP. The CDR3 bases are TGTGCTAGTGGAAGACTAGCGGGAGGGGAGCAGTTCTTC. Protein: CASGRLAGGEQFF.

In its sample, this clone was seen once. CDR3 protein: CASSVGLAVSNEQFF. For the CDR3, the DNA is TGTGCCAGCAGCGTAGGGCTAGCAGTGTCCAATGAGCAGTTCTTC. This rearrangement joins TRBV9 to TRBJ2-1, with D perhaps matching TRBD2 (5 bases). The CDR3 covers 15 residues. Deletions cut 0 bases from V and 6 bases from J, with 13 bases between. Germline V gene lookup returns CDR1 SGDLS and CDR2 YYNGEE.

The chain is built from TRBV9 and TRBJ2-3, with 8 positions matching TRBD2. Germline CDR1 and CDR2: SGDLS and YYNGEE. This CDR3 is 15 amino acids long. The J segment lost 3 bases and the V segment lost 2 bases, leaving 5 bases of the junction unmatched. The CDR3, as DNA: TGTGCCAGCAGCGTCTCCGGGAGGGTTACAGATACGCAGTATTTT. It encodes CASSVSGRVTDTQYF.

CDR3 amino acids: CASSAQGTGELFF. The CDR3 DNA follows: TGCGCCAGCAGCGCACAGGGTACCGGGGAGCTGTTTTTT. The chain employs TRBV4-1 and TRBJ2-2, with D tentatively TRBD1 (6 bases). V lost 5 bases, J lost 5 bases, and 9 bases lay in between. Germline CDR1 and CDR2: MGHRA and YSYEKL. CDR3 length equals 13 residues.

The CDR3, as DNA: TGTGCCAGCAGACAAAATCGACAGGGAGGTTACGAGCAGTACTTC. The encoded protein is CASRQNRQGGYEQYF. The chain joins TRBV25-1 to TRBJ2-7; possibly TRBD1 for D (7 bases). CDR1 is MGHDK and CDR2 is SYGVNS in the germline V gene. This CDR3 region has 15 residues. V dropped 6 bases and J dropped 4 bases, with 19 bases sitting between them.

The rearrangement links TRBV5-8 to TRBJ1-4; 12 bases fit TRBD1. The CDR3 runs to 18 residues. With V trimmed by 4 bases and J by 2 bases, 9 bases remained unmatched. Germline V gene lookup returns CDR1 SGHTS and CDR2 YDEGEE. The chain's CDR3 is CASSPGQGAFGTNEKLFF. The CDR3 DNA sequence: TGTGCCAGCAGCCCGGGACAGGGGGCGTTCGGTACTAATGAAAAACTGTTTTTT. Variable domain in full (rest from reference TRBV5-8 and TRBJ1-4): EAGVTQSPTHLIKTRGQQATLRCSPISGHTSVYWYQQALGLGLQFLLWYDEGEERNRGNFPPRFSGRQFPNYSSELNVNALELEDSALYLCASSPGQGAFGTNEKLFFGSGTQLSVL.

This clone appeared once. The chain carries TRBV7-2 and TRBJ2-7; 7 bases line up with TRBD1. J was trimmed by 9 bases and V by 8 bases; bases with no gene match: 16. The CDR3 loop spans 14 amino acids. CDR1 is SGHTA, CDR2 FQGNSA, per germline. The CDR3 region has the DNA TGTGCCAGCGCCCATCCCGGGACAGCAAACGGGCAGTACTTC. Translating it yields CASAHPGTANGQYF.

The V call is TRBV2, the J call TRBJ1-3; 10 bases are a match to TRBD1. V shed 10 bases, J shed 4 bases, and the junction held 4 bases outside the gene matches. The CDR3 consists of 13 residues. The germline CDR1 and CDR2 sequences are SNHLY and FYNNEI. CDR3 sequence reads: CAKRTGGGNTIYF. The DNA for the CDR3 is TGTGCCAAGAGGACAGGGGGAGGAAACACCATATATTTT. The full variable domain, rest sourced from reference TRBV2 and TRBJ1-3, is EPEVTQTPSHQVTQMGQEVILRCVPISNHLYFYWYRQILGQKVEFLVSFYNNEISEKSEIFDDQFSVERPDGSNFTLKIRSTKLEDSAMYFCAKRTGGGNTIYFGEGSWLTVV.

CDR3 in amino acids: CASDWTGGNQPQHF. For the CDR3, the DNA is TGTGCCAGCGACTGGACAGGCGGCAATCAGCCCCAGCATTTT. This chain links TRBV18 with TRBJ1-5; TRBD1 aligns across 7 bases. The CDR3 runs to 14 residues. J lost 2 bases, V lost 8 bases, and 6 bases had no gene match. Germline V lookup: CDR1 KGHSH, CDR2 LQKENI.

J is TRBJ2-1 and V is TRBV10-1, with TRBD2 identical over 12 bases. J gave up 9 bases and V 8 bases, and 8 bases lay outside the gene matches. The CDR3 totals 14 residues. CDR1 and CDR2 (germline): WNHNN, SYGVQD (reference sequence). The CDR3, as DNA: TGCGCCAGCTCGACTAGCGGGAGAGGAGGTGAGCAGTTCTTC. Translation gives CASSTSGRGGEQFF.

The chain links TRBV29-1 to TRBJ1-1; no definite D call. Germline-derived CDR1 and CDR2 are SQVTM and ANQGSEA. This CDR3 spans 14 amino acids. The CDR3 nucleotides are TGCAACAACCTGCGGGTAGACATGAACACTGAAGCTTTCTTT. Its translation is CNNLRVDMNTEAFF. The full variable domain, in which reference TRBV29-1 and TRBJ1-1 provide the parts outside the CDR3, is SAVISQKPSRDICQRGTSLTIQCQVDSQVTMMFWYRQQPGQSLTLIATANQGSEATYESGFVIDKFPISRPNLTFSTLTVSNMSPEDSSIYLCNNLRVDMNTEAFFGQGTRLTVV.